This entry lists 15 T cell receptor beta chains sequenced from one sample in a study of T cells in Graves' hyperthyroidism and ophthalmopathy. TCR beta CDR3 sequences were amplified from RNA transcripts. With the HTBI primer set, the TCR CDR3 went through a first round of RT-PCR. TCRdb used MiXCR to reprocess the multiplex PCR reads, holding one entry per CDR3 protein. The table has approximately 690,000 distinct CDR3 sequences, about a fifth seen once; the top ten hold approximately 30%. The sample taken for sequencing was blood. All receptors come from a man aged 25-45 years with Graves' ophthalmopathy.

In this sample, this clonotype turned up a few times. This rearrangement joins TRBV20-1 to TRBJ1-4; D uncertain. Germline loops: CDR1 DFQATT, CDR2 SNEGSKA (reference sequence). V lost 3 bases, J lost 10 bases, and 9 bases lay in between. This CDR3 is 11 amino acids long. For the CDR3, the DNA is TGCAGTGCTAGGGGCAGCCGAAAACTGTTTTTT. Amino acids: CSARGSRKLFF.

The rearrangement links TRBV29-1 to TRBJ2-5, with a possible D match to TRBD2 (6 bases). The CDR3 totals 13 residues. Germline CDR1 and CDR2: SQVTM and ANQGSEA. V was trimmed by 1 base and J by 4 bases, leaving 10 bases between them. This CDR3 reads CSVEATRGETQYF. DNA of the CDR3: TGCAGCGTTGAAGCGACTAGAGGAGAGACCCAGTACTTC.

This sequence joins TRBV7-2 and TRBJ2-7; D might be TRBD1 (6 bases). V lost 4 bases and J lost 1, with 8 bases in between. The CDR3 consists of 13 residues. Looked up from germline, CDR1 is SGHTA and CDR2 is FQGNSA. In DNA, the CDR3 is TGTGCCAGCAGCTACAGGGAATCCTACGAGCAGTACTTC. Translating it yields CASSYRESYEQYF.

This clonotype showed up many times. The chain has TRBV11-2 and TRBJ1-1; no reliable D call. Germline CDR1 and CDR2: SGHAT and FQNNGV. V was trimmed by 5 bases and J by 6 bases, leaving 13 bases between them. The CDR3 runs 13 residues. For the CDR3, the DNA is TGTGCCAGCAGCCCCGGGAGGGCAGCTGAAGCTTTCTTT. Translated, it gives CASSPGRAAEAFF.

The chain uses TRBV29-1 and TRBJ2-1, with D possibly called TRBD1 or TRBD2 (6 bases each). Germline CDR1 is SQVTM and CDR2 is ANQGSEA. V gave up 6 bases and J gave up 7 bases, with 16 bases separating them. This CDR3 contains 13 residues. The CDR3 DNA follows: TGCAGCGTCCGGGGGCGCCCGGGGAATGAGCAGTTCTTC. It translates to CSVRGRPGNEQFF.

The rearrangement links TRBV10-3 to TRBJ2-1, with 13 bases aligning to TRBD2. Germline CDR1 ENHRY, CDR2 SYGVKD. After removal of 10 bases from V and 1 base from J, the junction contained 4 bases not matched to a gene. The CDR3 has 15 amino acids. CDR3 sequence (DNA): TGTGCCAGCGGGACTAGCGGGGATTCCTACAATGAGCAGTTCTTC. Amino acid sequence: CASGTSGDSYNEQFF.

To note about this clonotype: A junction boundary mismatches the germline segment, possibly from a read error. V gene TRBV24-1 combines with J gene TRBJ2-3; TRBD1 agrees at 7 bases. The CDR3 sequence is 14 residues long. Germline V gene data show CDR1 as KGHDR and CDR2 as SFDVKD. The CDR3 sequence is CAISTGARTDTQCF. In nucleotides, the CDR3 is TGTGCCATCAGCACAGGGGCCCGCACAGATACGCAGTGTTTT.

CDR3 sequence reads: CASSLVQGPQHF. As DNA, the CDR3 is TGTGCCAGCAGCTTGGTACAAGGGCCCCAGCATTTT. V gene TRBV5-8 combines with J gene TRBJ1-5; no reliable D call. CDR1 and CDR2 from the germline V gene are SGHTS and YDEGEE. V was cut by 0 bases and J by 9 bases, with 7 bases left in between. The CDR3 sequence is 12 residues long. Complete variable domain (other parts from reference TRBV5-8 and TRBJ1-5): EAGVTQSPTHLIKTRGQQATLRCSPISGHTSVYWYQQALGLGLQFLLWYDEGEERNRGNFPPRFSGRQFPNYSSELNVNALELEDSALYLCASSLVQGPQHFGDGTRLSIL.

This chain joins TRBV6-1 and TRBJ2-1, with a possible D match to TRBD2 (5 bases). The V gene's germline CDR1 is MNHNS and CDR2 SASEGT. This CDR3 contains 12 residues. Trimming shortened V by 6 bases and J by 7 bases, and 10 bases separated the two germline ends. The CDR3 nucleotides read TGTGCCAGCAGGGCCGGACTGAATGAGCAGTTCTTC. Amino acids: CASRAGLNEQFF.

This clonotype was counted at least ten times. The chain recombines TRBV27 with TRBJ1-2, with D perhaps TRBD1 (6 bases). Germline assignment: CDR1 MNHEY and CDR2 SMNVEV (reference sequence). The V end lost 5 bases, the J end lost 2 bases, and 12 bases lay between the germline ends. The CDR3 loop spans 14 amino acids. The CDR3 DNA sequence: TGTGCCAGCAGTCGACAGGAAAAAAACTATGGCTACACCTTC. This sequence encodes CASSRQEKNYGYTF.

The rearrangement links TRBV28 to TRBJ2-1, with 10 bases matching TRBD2. In germline, CDR1 is MDHEN, CDR2 SYDVKM. With V trimmed by 4 bases and J by 2 bases, 5 bases remained unmatched. The length of the CDR3 is 16 residues. CDR3 DNA sequence: TGTGCCAGCAGTTCCATAGCGGGAGGCCCCTACAATGAGCAGTTCTTC. Protein product: CASSSIAGGPYNEQFF.

This clonotype has only a few counts. The CDR3: CAISEALAGVSHTGELFF. The CDR3 nucleotides read TGTGCCATCAGTGAGGCACTAGCGGGAGTCTCGCACACCGGGGAGCTGTTTTTT. The chain couples TRBV10-3 to TRBJ2-2, with 11 bases fitting TRBD2. V lost 2 bases and J lost 3; bases outside the gene matches: 8. This CDR3 has 18 residues. CDR1 is ENHRY and CDR2 is SYGVKD in the germline V gene.

This chain connects TRBV3-1 to TRBJ1-3, with D unresolved. Trimming removed 0 bases from V and 3 bases from J, with 6 bases in between. Germline-derived CDR1 and CDR2 are LGHDT and YNNKEL (reference sequence). The CDR3 has 14 residues. The CDR3 DNA reads TGTGCCAGCAGCCAAGATCTTTTTGGAAACACCATATATTTT. Residues: CASSQDLFGNTIYF.

This clonotype was recorded many times. V usage is TRBV30 and J usage is TRBJ2-3; 8 positions agree with TRBD2. V was pared by 5 bases and J by 4 bases, with 8 bases of the junction left unmatched. The CDR3 is 14 residues long. Per germline, CDR1 GTSNPN and CDR2 SVGIG (reference sequence). This CDR3 is CAWGSLAEADTQYF. For the CDR3, the DNA is TGTGCCTGGGGGTCACTAGCGGAGGCAGATACGCAGTATTTT.

The V and J genes are TRBV7-3 and TRBJ1-1; 7 nucleotides agree with TRBD1. CDR1 is SGHTA and CDR2 is FQGTGA in the germline V gene. V gave up 6 bases and J gave up 3 bases; unmatched junction bases: 7. CDR3 length: 14 residues. The CDR3 nucleotides are TGTGCCAGCAGGCGGGACAGCCGGGACACTGAAGCTTTCTTT. It is translated as CASRRDSRDTEAFF.